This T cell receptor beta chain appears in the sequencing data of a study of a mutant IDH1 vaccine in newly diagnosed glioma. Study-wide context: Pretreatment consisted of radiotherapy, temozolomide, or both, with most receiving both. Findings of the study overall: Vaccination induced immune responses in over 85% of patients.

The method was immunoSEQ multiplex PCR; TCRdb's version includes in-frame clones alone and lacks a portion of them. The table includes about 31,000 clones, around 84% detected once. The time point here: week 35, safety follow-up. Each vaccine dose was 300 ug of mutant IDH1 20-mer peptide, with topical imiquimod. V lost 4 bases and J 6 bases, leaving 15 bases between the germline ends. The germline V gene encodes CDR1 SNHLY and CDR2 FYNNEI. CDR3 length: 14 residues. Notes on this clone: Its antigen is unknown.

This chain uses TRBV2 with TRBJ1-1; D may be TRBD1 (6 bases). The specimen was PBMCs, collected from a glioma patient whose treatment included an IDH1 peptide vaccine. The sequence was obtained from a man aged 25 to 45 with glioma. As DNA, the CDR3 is TGTGCCAGCAGTGCAGAAGGGGGAAGGGCTGAAGCTTTCTTT. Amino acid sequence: CASSAEGGRAEAFF.